This passage covers 13 T cell receptor beta chains from one sample sequenced in a study of blood T cell repertoires in COVID-19. This table comes from immunoSEQ multiplex PCR, and its TCRdb copy is limited to in-frame clones, with some not included. The sample has about 490,000 clones, 80% to 90% seen once. The source material was peripheral blood. All receptors come from a human donor in a cohort sampled during active COVID-19.

The gene calls are TRBV7-2 and TRBJ1-5, with 7 positions matching TRBD1. V was clipped by 4 bases and J by 7 bases; unmatched bases: 13. Germline loops: CDR1 SGHTA, CDR2 FQGNSA. The CDR3 covers 16 residues. The CDR3 DNA reads as TGTGCCAGCAGCTCTGCAGGGGGTATGAGTGGGCAGCCCCAGCATTTT. It translates to CASSSAGGMSGQPQHF.

The chain joins TRBV19 to TRBJ2-5, with TRBD2 matching over 9 bases. Germline trimming cut 5 bases from V and 7 bases from J; bases unmatched to any gene: 23. The CDR3 length is 19 residues. CDR1 and CDR2 from the germline V gene are LNHDA and SQIVND (reference sequence). CDR3 nucleotides: TGTGCCAGTAGTTCCAGCGCTGGTAGCGGGAGTACGGATCTCCGGACCCAGTACTTC. Translation: CASSSSAGSGSTDLRTQYF.

The J gene is TRBJ1-1, the V gene TRBV28; no clear D. The CDR3 has 14 amino acids. Germline CDR1 reads MDHEN; CDR2 reads SYDVKM. V was trimmed by 3 bases and J by 0 bases, leaving 8 bases between them. Written as DNA, the CDR3 is TGTGCCAGCAGTTTCCACGCGCTGAACACTGAAGCTTTCTTT. Its protein product is CASSFHALNTEAFF.

The gene calls are TRBV9 and TRBJ1-1, with no clear D. From germline, CDR1 is SGDLS and CDR2 YYNGEE. Trimming shortened V by 3 bases and J by 1 base, and 7 bases separated the two germline ends. This CDR3 comprises 13 residues. The CDR3 coding sequence is TGTGCCAGCAGCGCACACCAGAACACTGAAGCTTTCTTT. Its protein product is CASSAHQNTEAFF.

The rearrangement uses TRBV7-6 and TRBJ1-1; D is undetermined. This CDR3 has 15 amino acids. Trimming took 1 base from V and 2 from J, leaving 11 bases between them. From germline, CDR1 is SGHVS and CDR2 FNYEAQ. The CDR3 DNA reads as TGTGCCAGCAGCTTAGGAGGGATTAGAAACACTGAAGCTTTCTTT. Residues: CASSLGGIRNTEAFF.

This chain links TRBV6-5 with TRBJ2-1; 13 bases line up with TRBD2. With 10 bases clipped from V and 9 bases from J, the junction kept 9 bases outside the gene matches. This CDR3 contains 14 residues. Germline V gene sequence: CDR1 MNHEY, CDR2 SVGAGI. CDR3 DNA sequence: TGTGCCATCTCTGGACTAGCGGGAGTCGCTGAGCAGTTCTTC. It specifies CAISGLAGVAEQFF.

This clone showed up just once. The V gene is TRBV2, the J gene TRBJ2-1; D is perhaps TRBD2 (6 bases). The germline V and J ends were trimmed by 8 bases and 5 bases, with 13 bases remaining between them. CDR1 SNHLY and CDR2 FYNNEI come from the germline V gene. This CDR3 contains 13 residues. The chain's CDR3 is CASGGLSNNEQFF. The DNA for the CDR3 is TGTGCCAGCGGGGGACTTAGCAACAATGAGCAGTTCTTC. The whole variable domain, filled in from reference TRBV2 and TRBJ2-1, reads EPEVTQTPSHQVTQMGQEVILRCVPISNHLYFYWYRQILGQKVEFLVSFYNNEISEKSEIFDDQFSVERPDGSNFTLKIRSTKLEDSAMYFCASGGLSNNEQFFGPGTRLTVL.

The V gene is TRBV6-5, the J gene TRBJ1-1, with 9 bases aligning to TRBD1. V trimming: 6 bases; J trimming: 6 bases; junction bases outside the gene matches: 8. The CDR3 extends over 14 amino acids. Germline V lookup: CDR1 MNHEY, CDR2 SVGAGI. The CDR3 nucleotides read TGTGCCAGCAGACTTACAGGGGGCAGAGCTGAAGCTTTCTTT. Translated: CASRLTGGRAEAFF.

The V and J genes are TRBV28 and TRBJ1-5; TRBD1 agrees at 7 bases. V was pared by 4 bases and J by 3 bases, with 9 bases of the junction left unmatched. The germline CDR1 and CDR2 sequences are MDHEN and SYDVKM. This CDR3 has 16 amino acids. The DNA for the CDR3 is TGTGCCAGCAGTTATTTTACAGGGGCCAACAATCAGCCCCAGCATTTT. As protein: CASSYFTGANNQPQHF.

This clone has just one count. V is TRBV25-1 and J is TRBJ1-1; TRBD1 matches 9 bases. The CDR3 loop spans 17 amino acids. J was trimmed by 4 bases and V by 6 bases; bases with no gene match: 15. Germline values: CDR1 MGHDK, CDR2 SYGVNS. The CDR3 loop reads CASRDTGGKAPGTEAFF. DNA of the CDR3: TGTGCCAGCAGAGACACAGGGGGCAAGGCTCCAGGCACTGAAGCTTTCTTT.

This clone was seen just once. The CDR3 sequence: CASINRGMGYEQYF. The DNA of the CDR3 is TGTGCCAGCATAAACAGGGGTATGGGGTACGAGCAGTACTTC. The gene calls are TRBV6-1 and TRBJ2-7; 7 nucleotides match TRBD1. Germline V CDR1 and CDR2: MNHNS, SASEGT. J lost 4 bases, V lost 7 bases, and 10 bases had no gene match. The length of the CDR3 is 14 residues.

This rearrangement joins TRBV24-1 to TRBJ2-1; the match to TRBD1 covers 7 bases. The CDR3 is 17 residues long. With 6 bases clipped from V and 1 base from J, the junction kept 11 bases outside the gene matches. CDR1 and CDR2 from the germline V gene are KGHDR and SFDVKD. CDR3 DNA: TGTGCCACCAGTTCTAGTTTAGAGACAGGGTCCTACAATGAGCAGTTCTTC. Translated: CATSSSLETGSYNEQFF.

J is TRBJ1-2 and V is TRBV19; D unclear. Trimming pared 0 bases from V and 7 bases from J, leaving 12 bases between. Germline V gene sequence: CDR1 LNHDA, CDR2 SQIVND (reference sequence). The CDR3 length is 14 residues. CDR3 amino acids: CASSIDPWAFGYTF. DNA for the CDR3: TGTGCCAGTAGTATAGACCCCTGGGCGTTTGGCTACACCTTC.